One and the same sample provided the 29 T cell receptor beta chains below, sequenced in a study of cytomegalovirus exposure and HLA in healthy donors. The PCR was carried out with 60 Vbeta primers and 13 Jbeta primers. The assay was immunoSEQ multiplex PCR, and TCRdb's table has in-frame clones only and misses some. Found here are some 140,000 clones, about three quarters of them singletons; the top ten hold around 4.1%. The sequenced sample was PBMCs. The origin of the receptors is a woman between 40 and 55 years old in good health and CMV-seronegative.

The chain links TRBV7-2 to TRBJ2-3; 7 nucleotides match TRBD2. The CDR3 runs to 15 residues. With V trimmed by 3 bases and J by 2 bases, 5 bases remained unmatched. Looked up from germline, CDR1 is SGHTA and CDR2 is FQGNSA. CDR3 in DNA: TGTGCCAGCAGCTTGTCGGGAGGATTCACAGATACGCAGTATTTT. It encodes CASSLSGGFTDTQYF.

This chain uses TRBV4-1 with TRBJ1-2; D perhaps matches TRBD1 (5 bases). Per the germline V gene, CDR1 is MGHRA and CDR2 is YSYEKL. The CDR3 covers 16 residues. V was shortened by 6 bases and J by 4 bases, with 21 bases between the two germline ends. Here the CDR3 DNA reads TGCGCCAGCAGAGACGAAAGGGGTCTCCCAACCTATGGCTACACCTTC. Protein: CASRDERGLPTYGYTF.

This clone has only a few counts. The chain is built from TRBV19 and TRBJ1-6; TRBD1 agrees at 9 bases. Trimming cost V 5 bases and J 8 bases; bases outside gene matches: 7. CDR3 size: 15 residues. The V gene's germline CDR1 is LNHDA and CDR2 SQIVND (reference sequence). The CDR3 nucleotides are TGTGCCAGTAGTTCTTACAGGGGGCTAGATTCACCCCTCCACTTT. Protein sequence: CASSSYRGLDSPLHF.

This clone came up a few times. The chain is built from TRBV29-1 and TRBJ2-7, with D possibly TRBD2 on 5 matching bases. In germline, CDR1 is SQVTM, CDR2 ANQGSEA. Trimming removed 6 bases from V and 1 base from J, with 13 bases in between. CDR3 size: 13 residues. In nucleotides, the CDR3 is TGCAGCGTGGATACTAGAGGATCCTACGAGCAGTACTTC. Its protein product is CSVDTRGSYEQYF.

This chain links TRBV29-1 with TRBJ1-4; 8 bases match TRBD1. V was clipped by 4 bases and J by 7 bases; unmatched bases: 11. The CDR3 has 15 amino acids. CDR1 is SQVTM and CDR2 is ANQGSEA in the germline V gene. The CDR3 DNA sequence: TGCAGCGTTGCACTAACCGGGACAGGTGTTGAAAAACTGTTTTTT. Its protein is CSVALTGTGVEKLFF.

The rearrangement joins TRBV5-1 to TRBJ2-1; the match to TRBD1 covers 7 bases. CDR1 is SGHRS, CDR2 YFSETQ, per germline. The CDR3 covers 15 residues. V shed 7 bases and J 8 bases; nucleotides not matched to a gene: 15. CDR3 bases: TGCGCCAGCCACCTGGGACAGAGCTTTGGGGATGAGCAGTTCTTC. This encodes CASHLGQSFGDEQFF. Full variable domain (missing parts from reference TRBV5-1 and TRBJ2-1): KAGVTQTPRYLIKTRGQQVTLSCSPISGHRSVSWYQQTPGQGLQFLFEYFSETQRNKGNFPGRFSGRQFSNSRSEMNVSTLELGDSALYLCASHLGQSFGDEQFFGPGTRLTVL.

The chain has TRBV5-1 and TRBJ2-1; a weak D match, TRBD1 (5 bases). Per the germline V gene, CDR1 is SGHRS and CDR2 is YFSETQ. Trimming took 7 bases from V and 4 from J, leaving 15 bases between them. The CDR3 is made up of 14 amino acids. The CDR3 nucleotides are TGCGCCAGCTTGGGGCAGGGAAGGTACAATGAGCAGTTCTTC. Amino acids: CASLGQGRYNEQFF.

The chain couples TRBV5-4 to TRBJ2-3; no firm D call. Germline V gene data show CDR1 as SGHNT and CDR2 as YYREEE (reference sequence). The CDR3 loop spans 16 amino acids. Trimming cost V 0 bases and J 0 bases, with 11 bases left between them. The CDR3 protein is CASSLVGRISTDTQYF. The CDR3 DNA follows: TGTGCCAGCAGCTTGGTCGGTAGAATTAGCACAGATACGCAGTATTTT.

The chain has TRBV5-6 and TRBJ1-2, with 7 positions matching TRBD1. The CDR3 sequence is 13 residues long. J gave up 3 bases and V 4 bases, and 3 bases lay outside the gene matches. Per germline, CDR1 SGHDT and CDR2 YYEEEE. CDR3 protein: CASSLGTDYGYTF. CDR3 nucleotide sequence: TGTGCCAGCAGCCTAGGGACAGACTATGGCTACACCTTC. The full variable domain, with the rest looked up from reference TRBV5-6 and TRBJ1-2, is DAGVTQSPTHLIKTRGQQVTLRCSPKSGHDTVSWYQQALGQGPQFIFQYYEEEERQRGNFPDRFSGHQFPNYSSELNVNALLLGDSALYLCASSLGTDYGYTFGSGTRLTVV.

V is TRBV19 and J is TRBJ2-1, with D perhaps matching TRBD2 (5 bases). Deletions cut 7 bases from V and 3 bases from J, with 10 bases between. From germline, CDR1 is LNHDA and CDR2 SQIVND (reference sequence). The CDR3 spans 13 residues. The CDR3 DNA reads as TGTGCCAGTACCGGGAAAATCTACAATGAGCAGTTCTTC. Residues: CASTGKIYNEQFF.

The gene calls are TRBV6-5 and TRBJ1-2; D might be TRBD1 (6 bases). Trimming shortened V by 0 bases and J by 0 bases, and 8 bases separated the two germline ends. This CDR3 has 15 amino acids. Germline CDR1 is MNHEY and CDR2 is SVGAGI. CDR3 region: CASSYSAGANYGYTF. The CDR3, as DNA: TGTGCCAGCAGTTACTCGGCAGGGGCTAACTATGGCTACACCTTC.

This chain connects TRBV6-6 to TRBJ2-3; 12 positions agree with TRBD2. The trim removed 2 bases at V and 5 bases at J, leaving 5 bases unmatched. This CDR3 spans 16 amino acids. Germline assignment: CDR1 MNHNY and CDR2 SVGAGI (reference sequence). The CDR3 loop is CASSYTQTSGGDTQYF. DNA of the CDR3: TGTGCCAGCAGTTACACCCAGACTAGCGGGGGAGATACGCAGTATTTT.

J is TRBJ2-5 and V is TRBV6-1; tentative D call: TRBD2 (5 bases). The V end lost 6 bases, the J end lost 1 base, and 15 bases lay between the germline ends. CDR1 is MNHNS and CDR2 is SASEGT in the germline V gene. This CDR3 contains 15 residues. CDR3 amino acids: CASSQLSGSQETQYF. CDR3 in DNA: TGTGCCAGCAGCCAACTCTCTGGGAGCCAAGAGACCCAGTACTTC.

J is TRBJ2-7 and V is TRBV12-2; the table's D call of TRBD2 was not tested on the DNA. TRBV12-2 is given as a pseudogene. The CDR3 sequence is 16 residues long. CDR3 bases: TGTGCAAGTCGCCCGTCGAGGAGGGTGCTTCCCTACGAGCAGTACTTC. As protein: CASRPSRRVLPYEQYF.

The DNA for the CDR3 is TGTGCCATCAGTGAGTCGTCTGGTGGGAGGGCCTACAATGAGCAGTTCTTC. Protein sequence: CAISESSGGRAYNEQFF. The chain couples TRBV10-3 to TRBJ2-1; 7 positions match TRBD2. J lost 2 bases, V lost 0 bases, and 7 bases had no gene match. Germline values: CDR1 ENHRY, CDR2 SYGVKD. CDR3 length: 17 residues.

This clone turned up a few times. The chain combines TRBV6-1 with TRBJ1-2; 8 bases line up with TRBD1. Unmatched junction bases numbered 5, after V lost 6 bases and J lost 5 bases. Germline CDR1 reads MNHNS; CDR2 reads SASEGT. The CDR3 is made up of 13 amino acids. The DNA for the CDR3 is TGTGCCAGCAGGGAACAGGGGGTTTATGGCTACACCTTC. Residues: CASREQGVYGYTF.

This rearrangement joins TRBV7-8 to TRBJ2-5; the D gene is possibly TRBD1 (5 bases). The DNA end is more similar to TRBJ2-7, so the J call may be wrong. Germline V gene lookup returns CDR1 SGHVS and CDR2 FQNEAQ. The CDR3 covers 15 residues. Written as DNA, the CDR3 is TGTGCCAGCAGCTTCCACTCAGGGAAACCCTACGAGCAGTACTTC. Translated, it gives CASSFHSGKPYEQYF.

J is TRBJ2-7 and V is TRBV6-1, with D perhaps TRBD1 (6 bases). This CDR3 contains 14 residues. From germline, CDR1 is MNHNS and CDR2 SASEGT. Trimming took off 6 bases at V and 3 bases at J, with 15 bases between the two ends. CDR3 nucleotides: TGTGCCAGCAGCACCGGGACAAACGTCTACGAGCAGTACTTC. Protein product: CASSTGTNVYEQYF.

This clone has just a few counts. As DNA, the CDR3 is TGTGCCAGCGGCCCGGGACAGGGGCCCCCCTACGAGCAGTACTTC. It codes for CASGPGQGPPYEQYF. This rearrangement joins TRBV18 to TRBJ2-7; 10 positions agree with TRBD1. V trimming: 8 bases; J trimming: 2 bases; junction bases outside the gene matches: 9. Germline lookup yields CDR1 KGHSH and CDR2 LQKENI. The length of the CDR3 is 15 residues.

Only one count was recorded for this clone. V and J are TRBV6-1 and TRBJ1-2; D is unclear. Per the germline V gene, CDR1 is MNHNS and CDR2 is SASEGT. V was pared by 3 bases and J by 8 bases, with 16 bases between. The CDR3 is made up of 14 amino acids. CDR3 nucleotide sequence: TGTGCCAGCAGTGAGGGTCTAACCCCCAGGGGCTACACCTTC. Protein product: CASSEGLTPRGYTF.

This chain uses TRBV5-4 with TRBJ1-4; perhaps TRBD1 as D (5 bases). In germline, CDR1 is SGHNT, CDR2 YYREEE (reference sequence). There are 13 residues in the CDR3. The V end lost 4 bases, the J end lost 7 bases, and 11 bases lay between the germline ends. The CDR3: CASSPQGGEKLFF. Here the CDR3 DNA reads TGTGCCAGCAGCCCTCAGGGCGGTGAAAAACTGTTTTTT.

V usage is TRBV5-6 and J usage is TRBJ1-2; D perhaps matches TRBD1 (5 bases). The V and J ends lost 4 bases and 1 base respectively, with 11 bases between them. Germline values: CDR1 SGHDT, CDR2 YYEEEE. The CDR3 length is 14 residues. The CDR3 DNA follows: TGTGCCAGCAGCCGGGGGAGTTTTAACTATGGCTACACCTTC. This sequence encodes CASSRGSFNYGYTF. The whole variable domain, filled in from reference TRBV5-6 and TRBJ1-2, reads DAGVTQSPTHLIKTRGQQVTLRCSPKSGHDTVSWYQQALGQGPQFIFQYYEEEERQRGNFPDRFSGHQFPNYSSELNVNALLLGDSALYLCASSRGSFNYGYTFGSGTRLTVV.

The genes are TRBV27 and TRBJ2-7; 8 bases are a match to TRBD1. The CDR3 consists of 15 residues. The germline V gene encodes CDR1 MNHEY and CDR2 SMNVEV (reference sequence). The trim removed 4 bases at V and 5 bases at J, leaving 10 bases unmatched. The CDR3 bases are TGTGCCAGCAGTTCGGCCGGGCAGGGGGCCAACGAGCAGTACTTC. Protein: CASSSAGQGANEQYF.

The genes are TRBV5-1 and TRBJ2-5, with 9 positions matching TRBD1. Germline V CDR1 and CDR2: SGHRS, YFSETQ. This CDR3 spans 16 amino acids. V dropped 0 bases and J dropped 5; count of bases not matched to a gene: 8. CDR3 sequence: CASSLASRDRAETQYF. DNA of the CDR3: TGCGCCAGCAGCTTGGCCTCGCGGGACAGGGCCGAGACCCAGTACTTC.

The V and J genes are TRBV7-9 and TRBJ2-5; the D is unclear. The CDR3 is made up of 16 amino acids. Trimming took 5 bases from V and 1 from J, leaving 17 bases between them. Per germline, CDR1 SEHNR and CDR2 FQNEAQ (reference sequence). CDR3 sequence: CASSPPGQQLQETQYF. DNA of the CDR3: TGTGCCAGCAGCCCCCCTGGGCAGCAGCTCCAAGAGACCCAGTACTTC.

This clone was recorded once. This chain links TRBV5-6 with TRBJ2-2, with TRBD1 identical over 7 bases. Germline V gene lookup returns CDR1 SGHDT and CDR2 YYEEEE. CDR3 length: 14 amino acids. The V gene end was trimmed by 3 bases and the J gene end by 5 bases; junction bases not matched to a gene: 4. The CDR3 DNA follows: TGTGCCAGCAGCTGGACAGGAAGGACCGGGGAGCTGTTTTTT. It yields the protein CASSWTGRTGELFF. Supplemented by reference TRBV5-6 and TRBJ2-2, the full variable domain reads DAGVTQSPTHLIKTRGQQVTLRCSPKSGHDTVSWYQQALGQGPQFIFQYYEEEERQRGNFPDRFSGHQFPNYSSELNVNALLLGDSALYLCASSWTGRTGELFFGEGSRLTVL.

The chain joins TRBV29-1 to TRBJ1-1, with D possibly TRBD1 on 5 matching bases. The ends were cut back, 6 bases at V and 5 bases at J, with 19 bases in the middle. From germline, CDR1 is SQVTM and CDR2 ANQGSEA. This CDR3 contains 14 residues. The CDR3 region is CSVLISGGTTEAFF. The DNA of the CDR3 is TGCAGCGTCCTTATAAGCGGGGGAACAACTGAAGCTTTCTTT.

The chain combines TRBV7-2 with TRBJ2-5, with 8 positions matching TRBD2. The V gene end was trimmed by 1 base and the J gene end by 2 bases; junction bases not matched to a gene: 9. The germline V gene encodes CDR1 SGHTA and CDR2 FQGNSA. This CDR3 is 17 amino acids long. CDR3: CASSLVPAGAGQETQYF. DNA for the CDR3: TGTGCCAGCAGCTTAGTCCCAGCGGGAGCTGGGCAAGAGACCCAGTACTTC.

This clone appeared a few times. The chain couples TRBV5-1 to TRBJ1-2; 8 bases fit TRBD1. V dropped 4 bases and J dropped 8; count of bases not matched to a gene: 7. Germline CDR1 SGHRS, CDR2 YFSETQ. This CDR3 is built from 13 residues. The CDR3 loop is CASSTRTGIGYTF. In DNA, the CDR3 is TGCGCCAGCAGCACCCGGACAGGGATCGGCTACACCTTC.